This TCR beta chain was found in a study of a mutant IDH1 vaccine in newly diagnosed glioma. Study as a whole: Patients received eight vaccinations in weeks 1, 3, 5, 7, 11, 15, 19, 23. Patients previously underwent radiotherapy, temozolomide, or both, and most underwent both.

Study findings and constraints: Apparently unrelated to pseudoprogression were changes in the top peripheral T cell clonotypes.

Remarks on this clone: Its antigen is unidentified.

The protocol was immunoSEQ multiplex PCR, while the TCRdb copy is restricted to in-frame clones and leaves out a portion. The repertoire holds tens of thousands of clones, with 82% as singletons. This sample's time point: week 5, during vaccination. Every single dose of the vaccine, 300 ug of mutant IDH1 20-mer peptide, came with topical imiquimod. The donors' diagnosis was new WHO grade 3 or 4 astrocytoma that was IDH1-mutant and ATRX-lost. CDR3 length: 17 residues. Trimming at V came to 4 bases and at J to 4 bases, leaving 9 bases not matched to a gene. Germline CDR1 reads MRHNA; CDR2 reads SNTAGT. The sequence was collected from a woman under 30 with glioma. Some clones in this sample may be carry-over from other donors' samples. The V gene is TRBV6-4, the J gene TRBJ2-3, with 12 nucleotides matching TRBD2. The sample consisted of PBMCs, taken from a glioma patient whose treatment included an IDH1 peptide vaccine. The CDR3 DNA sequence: TGTGCCAGCAGTGTGACTAGCGGGAGTACGGGCGCAGATACGCAGTATTTT. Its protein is CASSVTSGSTGADTQYF.